Below are 30 T cell receptor beta chains sequenced from a single sample in a study of blood T cell repertoires in COVID-19. Profiling relied on immunoSEQ multiplex PCR, and the TCRdb table lists in-frame clones only, not all of them. This table holds around 170,000 clones, around 88% found once. Sequences were obtained from PBMCs or T cells enriched from blood (not recorded which). These TCRs come from a woman in her 30s who had recovered from COVID-19.

This clone was counted only a few times. The rearrangement links TRBV27 to TRBJ1-3; 8 nucleotides line up with TRBD1. J gave up 7 bases and V 5 bases, and 7 bases lay outside the gene matches. CDR3 length equals 14 residues. Per the germline V gene, CDR1 is MNHEY and CDR2 is SMNVEV (reference sequence). The CDR3 coding sequence is TGTGCCAGCAGTCCTGCGACAGGGGCGAACACCATATATTTT. Translated: CASSPATGANTIYF.

The chain is built from TRBV5-1 and TRBJ2-7; TRBD1 agrees at 10 bases. Trimming took 4 bases from V and 0 from J; bases not matched to a gene: 4. Germline V gene lookup returns CDR1 SGHRS and CDR2 YFSETQ. The CDR3 spans 15 residues. The CDR3 here is CASSQTGGGSYEQYF. CDR3 DNA sequence: TGCGCCAGCAGCCAGACAGGGGGCGGCTCCTACGAGCAGTACTTC.

This clone was counted between two and nine times. The J gene is TRBJ1-2, the V gene TRBV10-3; 11 bases are shared with TRBD1. The J segment lost 5 bases and the V segment lost 5 bases, leaving 4 bases of the junction unmatched. CDR1 ENHRY and CDR2 SYGVKD come from the germline V gene. This CDR3 contains 14 residues. In DNA form, the CDR3 reads TGTGCCATCAGTCTAGGACAGGGGGCATATGGCTACACCTTC. Its translation: CAISLGQGAYGYTF.

V and J are TRBV18 and TRBJ2-7, with D perhaps TRBD2 (6 bases). V was trimmed by 1 base and J by 2 bases, leaving 9 bases between them. CDR1 KGHSH and CDR2 LQKENI come from the germline V gene. The length of the CDR3 is 14 residues. Written as DNA, the CDR3 is TGTGCCAGCTCACCACGGGCGGGACCCTACGAGCAGTACTTC. It is translated as CASSPRAGPYEQYF.

CDR3 sequence reads: CASSPPLAGGPNEQFF. CDR3 in DNA: TGTGCCAGCTCACCACCGCTAGCGGGAGGGCCCAATGAGCAGTTCTTC. This chain connects TRBV18 to TRBJ2-1, with 12 nucleotides matching TRBD2. The length of the CDR3 is 16 residues. The ends lost 0 bases at V and 6 bases at J; junction bases unmatched: 3. CDR1 KGHSH and CDR2 LQKENI come from the germline V gene.

This clone has a single count. The J gene is TRBJ2-3, the V gene TRBV2; D remains ambiguous. The CDR3 is made up of 14 amino acids. The germline V gene has CDR1 SNHLY and CDR2 FYNNEI. Trimming left V 4 bases short and J 0 bases short, with 8 bases between. The CDR3, as DNA: TGTGCCAGCAGTGGTCTAGTGAGCACAGATACGCAGTATTTT. Translation gives CASSGLVSTDTQYF.

The chain combines TRBV7-6 with TRBJ2-3; D is possibly TRBD2 (5 bases). Deletions cut 1 base from V and 0 bases from J, with 20 bases between. The CDR3 spans 19 residues. The germline CDR1 and CDR2 sequences are SGHVS and FNYEAQ. The chain's CDR3 is CASSLGRKGLVASTDTQYF. CDR3 sequence (DNA): TGTGCCAGCAGCTTAGGGAGGAAAGGATTAGTCGCTAGCACAGATACGCAGTATTTT.

CDR3 in amino acids: CASSLRTSYGNEQFF. The CDR3 DNA reads as TGCGCCAGCAGCTTGAGGACTAGCTACGGGAATGAGCAGTTCTTC. The chain joins TRBV5-1 to TRBJ2-1; 8 bases align to TRBD2. Germline loops: CDR1 SGHRS, CDR2 YFSETQ. The CDR3 spans 15 residues. With 1 base clipped from V and 7 bases from J, the junction kept 7 bases outside the gene matches.

This clone occurred once. The CDR3 sequence is CASSQYGATYEQYF. The CDR3 region has the DNA TGCGCCAGCAGCCAATATGGAGCCACCTACGAGCAGTACTTC. The V call is TRBV4-1, the J call TRBJ2-7; D unresolved. In germline, CDR1 is MGHRA, CDR2 YSYEKL. The CDR3 is 14 amino acids. V gave up 2 bases and J gave up 2 bases, with 10 bases separating them.

This chain uses TRBV7-2 with TRBJ2-2; TRBD2 aligns across 9 bases. The germline V gene encodes CDR1 SGHTA and CDR2 FQGNSA. Trimming removed 4 bases from V and 1 base from J; junction bases left unmatched: 4. This CDR3 is 16 amino acids long. CDR3 DNA sequence: TGTGCCAGCAGCTGGAGACTAGCGGTGAACACCGGGGAGCTGTTTTTT. Its translation is CASSWRLAVNTGELFF.

The chain's CDR3 is CASSLTGTGNEKLFF. Here the CDR3 DNA reads TGTGCCAGCAGTCTCACCGGGACAGGGAATGAAAAACTGTTTTTT. The chain carries TRBV28 and TRBJ1-4; 9 nucleotides align to TRBD1. Germline CDR1 is MDHEN and CDR2 is SYDVKM. CDR3 length: 15 amino acids. The J segment lost 5 bases and the V segment lost 5 bases, leaving 6 bases of the junction unmatched. The full variable domain, rest sourced from reference TRBV28 and TRBJ1-4, is DVKVTQSSRYLVKRTGEKVFLECVQDMDHENMFWYRQDPGLGLRLIYFSYDVKMKEKGDIPEGYSVSREKKERFSLILESASTNQTSMYLCASSLTGTGNEKLFFGSGTQLSVL.

V usage is TRBV25-1 and J usage is TRBJ2-5; 7 nucleotides line up with TRBD2. V was pared by 4 bases and J by 5 bases, with 7 bases of the junction left unmatched. This CDR3 comprises 14 residues. Per germline, CDR1 MGHDK and CDR2 SYGVNS. This CDR3 is CASSGFGGFETQYF. The CDR3 DNA reads TGTGCCAGCAGTGGGTTCGGGGGGTTCGAGACCCAGTACTTC.

The chain carries TRBV19 and TRBJ1-5, with a possible D match to TRBD1 (5 bases). The V gene lost 7 bases and the J gene lost 4 bases, with 11 bases spanning the gap. CDR1 LNHDA and CDR2 SQIVND come from the germline V gene (reference sequence). The CDR3 is made up of 13 amino acids. CDR3: CASKVPGNQPQHF. The CDR3 DNA follows: TGTGCCAGTAAGGTGCCAGGGAATCAGCCCCAGCATTTT. Variable domain in full (rest from reference TRBV19 and TRBJ1-5): DGGITQSPKYLFRKEGQNVTLSCEQNLNHDAMYWYRQDPGQGLRLIYYSQIVNDFQKGDIAEGYSVSREKKESFPLTVTSAQKNPTAFYLCASKVPGNQPQHFGDGTRLSIL.

This clone was detected only once. The CDR3 nucleotides are TGTGCCAGCAGCACTACTAGCGAGAGCTCCTACGAGCAGTACTTC. This gives the protein CASSTTSESSYEQYF. The chain is built from TRBV6-5 and TRBJ2-7; 7 bases match TRBD2. Germline V gene sequence: CDR1 MNHEY, CDR2 SVGAGI. V was pared by 6 bases and J by 0 bases, with 8 bases of the junction left unmatched. CDR3 length equals 15 residues.

This chain links TRBV2 with TRBJ2-7, with TRBD1 identical over 8 bases. Germline V lookup: CDR1 SNHLY, CDR2 FYNNEI. V lost 7 bases to trimming and J lost 6 bases; unmatched junction nucleotides: 8. The CDR3 sequence is 13 residues long. CDR3 bases: TGTGCCAGCATGGTTGACAGGGGTGGCGAGCAGTACTTC. Translation gives CASMVDRGGEQYF. Full variable domain (rest looked up from reference TRBV2 and TRBJ2-7): EPEVTQTPSHQVTQMGQEVILRCVPISNHLYFYWYRQILGQKVEFLVSFYNNEISEKSEIFDDQFSVERPDGSNFTLKIRSTKLEDSAMYFCASMVDRGGEQYFGPGTRLTVT.

This sequence joins TRBV11-3 and TRBJ2-3; 7 positions agree with TRBD2. The CDR3 has 18 amino acids. After removal of 1 base from V and 0 bases from J, the junction contained 10 bases not matched to a gene. CDR1 is SGHNT and CDR2 is YENEEA in the germline V gene. The CDR3 region has the DNA TGTGCCAGCAGCTTAGTGAGTATCGGGACTACCAGCACAGATACGCAGTATTTT. Amino acid sequence: CASSLVSIGTTSTDTQYF.

This clone was counted only a few times. The chain combines TRBV18 with TRBJ1-2; 8 nucleotides match TRBD1. CDR3 length: 15 amino acids. Germline CDR1 KGHSH, CDR2 LQKENI. J gave up 4 bases and V 3 bases, and 7 bases lay outside the gene matches. The CDR3 region has the DNA TGTGCCAGCTCACCTGACAGGGGTCAGCGCTATGGCTACACCTTC. Translating it yields CASSPDRGQRYGYTF. The whole variable domain, filled in from reference TRBV18 and TRBJ1-2, reads NAGVMQNPRHLVRRRGQEARLRCSPMKGHSHVYWYRQLPEEGLKFMVYLQKENIIDESGMPKERFSAEFPKEGPSILRIQQVVRGDSAAYFCASSPDRGQRYGYTFGSGTRLTVV.

CDR3: CSVEDNLYEQYF. The CDR3 DNA reads as TGCAGCGTTGAGGACAACCTCTACGAGCAGTACTTC. The V call is TRBV29-1, the J call TRBJ2-7, with a possible D match to TRBD1 (5 bases). This CDR3 is 12 amino acids long. Germline CDR1 SQVTM, CDR2 ANQGSEA. V lost 3 bases to trimming and J lost 3 bases, with 9 bases between them.

The chain recombines TRBV9 with TRBJ1-2; D is unclear. Germline V gene data show CDR1 as SGDLS and CDR2 as YYNGEE. V was cut by 4 bases and J by 4 bases, with 14 bases left in between. This CDR3 is built from 14 residues. CDR3 DNA: TGTGCCAGCAGCCGATTCGACACCTCCTATGGCTACACCTTC. It encodes CASSRFDTSYGYTF.

The CDR3 sequence: CASSPRGTSGQTQYF. The CDR3 DNA reads TGTGCCAGCAGCCCCCGGGGGACTAGCGGGCAGACCCAGTACTTC. The chain is built from TRBV7-8 and TRBJ2-5, with 12 bases that match TRBD2. This CDR3 region has 15 residues. Germline values: CDR1 SGHVS, CDR2 FQNEAQ. The V and J ends lost 5 bases and 6 bases, in that order; junction bases with no gene match: 7. Variable domain in full (rest from reference TRBV7-8 and TRBJ2-5): GAGVSQSPRYKVAKRGQDVALRCDPISGHVSLFWYQQALGQGPEFLTYFQNEAQLDKSGLPSDRFFAERPEGSVSTLKIQRTQQEDSAVYLCASSPRGTSGQTQYFGPGTRLLVL.

The V and J genes are TRBV27 and TRBJ2-1, with 8 bases lining up with TRBD2. The V gene's germline CDR1 is MNHEY and CDR2 SMNVEV (reference sequence). The CDR3 spans 16 residues. J lost 7 bases, V lost 5 bases, and 13 bases had no gene match. CDR3 amino acids: CASSPQGAGVTNEQFF. Written as DNA, the CDR3 is TGTGCCAGCAGTCCCCAGGGAGCGGGAGTCACGAATGAGCAGTTCTTC.

In this sample, this clone turned up once. This rearrangement joins TRBV6-5 to TRBJ2-1; 8 bases match TRBD2. Trimming removed 0 bases from V and 4 bases from J; junction bases left unmatched: 5. CDR1 is MNHEY, CDR2 SVGAGI, per germline. CDR3 length equals 16 residues. CDR3 nucleotides: TGTGCCAGCAGTTACTCGAGGGTAGCGGGGTACAATGAGCAGTTCTTC. It codes for CASSYSRVAGYNEQFF.

This clone was picked up one time. This sequence joins TRBV7-2 and TRBJ2-7; 12 bases agree with TRBD2. V dropped 4 bases and J dropped 4; count of bases not matched to a gene: 8. The length of the CDR3 is 16 residues. The germline V gene has CDR1 SGHTA and CDR2 FQGNSA. The CDR3 loop reads CASSSQTSGSTYEQYF. The CDR3 DNA reads TGTGCCAGCAGCTCGCAGACTAGCGGGAGTACATACGAGCAGTACTTC.

The gene calls are TRBV7-8 and TRBJ1-2, with 8 bases fitting TRBD1. V gave up 5 bases and J gave up 8 bases; unmatched junction bases: 10. CDR1 is SGHVS and CDR2 is FQNEAQ in the germline V gene. The CDR3 contains 14 residues. The CDR3 reads CASSLSQGAGGYTF. For the CDR3, the DNA is TGTGCCAGCAGCCTCTCTCAGGGGGCAGGAGGCTACACCTTC.

The chain has TRBV11-2 and TRBJ2-1; 12 bases are shared with TRBD2. The CDR3 totals 17 residues. The V and J ends lost 5 bases and 4 bases, in that order; junction bases with no gene match: 9. Germline V lookup: CDR1 SGHAT, CDR2 FQNNGV. CDR3 region: CASSQTSGSPRYNEQFF. CDR3 in DNA: TGTGCCAGCAGCCAGACTAGCGGGAGCCCCCGTTACAATGAGCAGTTCTTC. Full variable domain (rest looked up from reference TRBV11-2 and TRBJ2-1): EAGVAQSPRYKIIEKRQSVAFWCNPISGHATLYWYQQILGQGPKLLIQFQNNGVVDDSQLPKDRFSAERLKGVDSTLKIQPAKLEDSAVYLCASSQTSGSPRYNEQFFGPGTRLTVL.

CDR3 bases: TGTGCCAGCAGTTTTAGCCCCCCAGAATCAGCCAAAAACATTCAGTACTTC. Protein: CASSFSPPESAKNIQYF. The chain employs TRBV28 and TRBJ2-4; D unresolved. Looked up from germline, CDR1 is MDHEN and CDR2 is SYDVKM. Trimming pared 3 bases from V and 0 bases from J, leaving 15 bases between. The CDR3 has 17 amino acids.

This chain connects TRBV25-1 to TRBJ2-3; D possibly corresponds to TRBD1 (5 bases). The V end lost 4 bases, the J end lost 6 bases, and 23 bases lay between the germline ends. Germline values: CDR1 MGHDK, CDR2 SYGVNS. The CDR3 length is 17 residues. CDR3 sequence (DNA): TGTGCCAGCAGTGTCGGCAGGGCTGGGTCACGGTCTGATACGCAGTATTTT. Translated: CASSVGRAGSRSDTQYF.

This chain connects TRBV5-4 to TRBJ1-1, with no clear D. Germline values: CDR1 SGHNT, CDR2 YYREEE (reference sequence). V was cut by 0 bases and J by 4 bases, with 7 bases left in between. The CDR3 consists of 13 residues. Here the CDR3 reads CASSLGFITEAFF. In DNA, the CDR3 is TGTGCCAGCAGCTTGGGTTTTATCACTGAAGCTTTCTTT. Full variable domain (rest looked up from reference TRBV5-4 and TRBJ1-1): ETGVTQSPTHLIKTRGQQVTLRCSSQSGHNTVSWYQQALGQGPQFIFQYYREEENGRGNFPPRFSGLQFPNYSSELNVNALELDDSALYLCASSLGFITEAFFGQGTRLTVV.

This clone was recorded at least ten times. The CDR3 nucleotides read TGCGCCAGCAGTGTACTAGCGGGAACTCAAGAGACCCAGTACTTC. Its translation: CASSVLAGTQETQYF. The rearrangement uses TRBV10-1 and TRBJ2-5, with 10 bases matching TRBD2. The V segment lost 4 bases and the J segment 2 bases; nucleotides outside the gene matches: 4. Looked up from germline, CDR1 is WNHNN and CDR2 is SYGVQD (reference sequence). The CDR3 spans 15 residues.

The chain employs TRBV4-1 and TRBJ2-1, with D possibly TRBD2 on 5 matching bases. Germline CDR1 MGHRA, CDR2 YSYEKL. V gave up 1 base and J gave up 7 bases, with 23 bases separating them. This CDR3 region has 18 residues. This chain's CDR3 is CASSQVDLITTTGNEQFF. The CDR3 DNA is TGCGCCAGCAGCCAAGTGGATCTTATCACGACTACGGGGAATGAGCAGTTCTTC.